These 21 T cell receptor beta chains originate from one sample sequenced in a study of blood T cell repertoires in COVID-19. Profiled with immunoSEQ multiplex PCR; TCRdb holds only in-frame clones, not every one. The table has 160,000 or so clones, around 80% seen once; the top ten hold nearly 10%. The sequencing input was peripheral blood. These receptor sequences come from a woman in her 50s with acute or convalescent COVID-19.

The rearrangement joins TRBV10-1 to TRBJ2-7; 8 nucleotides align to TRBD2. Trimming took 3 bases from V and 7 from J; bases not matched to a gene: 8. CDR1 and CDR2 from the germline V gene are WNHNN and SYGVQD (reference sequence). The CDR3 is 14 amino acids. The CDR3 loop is CASSDKAGEEEQYF. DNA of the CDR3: TGCGCCAGCAGTGATAAAGCGGGAGAGGAAGAGCAGTACTTC.

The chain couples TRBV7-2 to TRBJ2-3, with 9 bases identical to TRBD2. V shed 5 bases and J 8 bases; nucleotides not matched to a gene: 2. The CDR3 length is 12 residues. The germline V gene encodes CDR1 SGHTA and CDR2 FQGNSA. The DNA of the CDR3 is TGTGCCAGCAGCGGCGGGGGGGTTACGCAGTATTTT. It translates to CASSGGGVTQYF.

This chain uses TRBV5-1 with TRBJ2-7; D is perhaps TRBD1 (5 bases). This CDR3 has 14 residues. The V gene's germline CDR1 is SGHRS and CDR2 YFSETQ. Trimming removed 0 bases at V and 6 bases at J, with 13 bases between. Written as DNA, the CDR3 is TGCGCCAGCAGCTTGGACGGCAGGGAAAGCGAGCAGTACTTC. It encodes CASSLDGRESEQYF.

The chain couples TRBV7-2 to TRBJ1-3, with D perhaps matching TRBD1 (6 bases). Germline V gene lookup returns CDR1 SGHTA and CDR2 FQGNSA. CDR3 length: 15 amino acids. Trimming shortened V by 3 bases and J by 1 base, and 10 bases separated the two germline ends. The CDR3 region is CASSFIQGSGNTIYF. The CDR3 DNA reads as TGTGCCAGCAGCTTTATACAGGGTTCTGGAAACACCATATATTTT. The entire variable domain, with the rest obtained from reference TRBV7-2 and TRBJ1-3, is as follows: GAGVSQSPSNKVTEKGKDVELRCDPISGHTALYWYRQSLGQGLEFLIYFQGNSAPDKSGLPSDRFSAERTGGSVSTLTIQRTQQEDSAVYLCASSFIQGSGNTIYFGEGSWLTVV.

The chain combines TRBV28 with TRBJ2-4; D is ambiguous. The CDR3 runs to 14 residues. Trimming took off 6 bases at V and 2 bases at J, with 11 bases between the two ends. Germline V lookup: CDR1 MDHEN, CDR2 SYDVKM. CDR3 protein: CASSLEVTKNIQYF. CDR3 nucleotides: TGTGCCAGCAGCCTAGAAGTAACCAAAAACATTCAGTACTTC.

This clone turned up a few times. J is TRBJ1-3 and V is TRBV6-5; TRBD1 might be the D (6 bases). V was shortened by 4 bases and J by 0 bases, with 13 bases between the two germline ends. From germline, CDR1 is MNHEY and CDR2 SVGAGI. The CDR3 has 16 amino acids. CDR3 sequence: CASSSEGEYSGNTIYF. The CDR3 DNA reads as TGTGCCAGCAGTTCCGAGGGGGAATACTCTGGAAACACCATATATTTT.

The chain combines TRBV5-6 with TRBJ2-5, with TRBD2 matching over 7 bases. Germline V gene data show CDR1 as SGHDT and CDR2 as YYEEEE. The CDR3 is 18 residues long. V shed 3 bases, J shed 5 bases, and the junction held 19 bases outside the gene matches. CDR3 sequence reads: CASSSWIYRDYRFETQYF. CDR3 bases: TGTGCCAGCAGCTCGTGGATATACCGGGACTACCGATTCGAGACCCAGTACTTC.

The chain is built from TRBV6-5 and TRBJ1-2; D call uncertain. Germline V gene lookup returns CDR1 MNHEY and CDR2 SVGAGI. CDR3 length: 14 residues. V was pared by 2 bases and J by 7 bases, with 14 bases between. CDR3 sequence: CASSYAPGESGYTF. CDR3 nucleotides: TGTGCCAGCAGTTACGCGCCCGGGGAAAGTGGCTACACCTTC.

In DNA form, the CDR3 reads TGTGCCAGCAGCTTAGTGGCAATGGCTGAAGCTTTCTTT. Translating gives CASSLVAMAEAFF. V is TRBV7-2 and J is TRBJ1-1, with D unresolved. From germline, CDR1 is SGHTA and CDR2 FQGNSA. This CDR3 has 13 residues. V lost 1 base and J lost 6, with 9 bases in between.

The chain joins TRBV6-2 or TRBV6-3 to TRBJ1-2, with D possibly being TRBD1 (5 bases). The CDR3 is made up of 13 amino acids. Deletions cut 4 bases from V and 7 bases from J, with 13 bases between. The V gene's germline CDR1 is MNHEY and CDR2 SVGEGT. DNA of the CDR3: TGTGCCAGCAGTTTTGGGGCCCGAGCTGGCTACACCTTC. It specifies CASSFGARAGYTF.

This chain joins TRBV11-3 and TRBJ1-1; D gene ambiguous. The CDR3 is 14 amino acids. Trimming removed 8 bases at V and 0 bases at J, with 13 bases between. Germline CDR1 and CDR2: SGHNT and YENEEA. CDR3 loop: CASAPNSLNTEAFF. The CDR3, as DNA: TGTGCCAGCGCCCCCAACAGTCTGAACACTGAAGCTTTCTTT.

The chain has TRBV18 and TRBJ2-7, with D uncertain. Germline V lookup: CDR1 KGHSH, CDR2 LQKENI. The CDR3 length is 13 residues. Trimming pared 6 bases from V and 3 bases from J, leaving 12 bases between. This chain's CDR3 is CASSSIQNYEQYF. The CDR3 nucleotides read TGTGCCAGCTCGTCGATACAGAACTACGAGCAGTACTTC.

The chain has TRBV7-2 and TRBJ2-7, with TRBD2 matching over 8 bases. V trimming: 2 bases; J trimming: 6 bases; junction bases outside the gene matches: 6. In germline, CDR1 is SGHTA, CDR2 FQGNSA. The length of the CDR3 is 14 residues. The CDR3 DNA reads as TGTGCCAGCAGCTTAAGAAGCGGGGGTGGCGAGCAGTACTTC. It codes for CASSLRSGGGEQYF.

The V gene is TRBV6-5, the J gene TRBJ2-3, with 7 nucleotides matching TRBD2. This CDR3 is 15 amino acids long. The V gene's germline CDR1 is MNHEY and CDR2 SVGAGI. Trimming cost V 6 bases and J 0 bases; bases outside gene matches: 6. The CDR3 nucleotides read TGTGCCAGCAGCACCAAACTAGCGAGCACAGATACGCAGTATTTT. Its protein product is CASSTKLASTDTQYF.

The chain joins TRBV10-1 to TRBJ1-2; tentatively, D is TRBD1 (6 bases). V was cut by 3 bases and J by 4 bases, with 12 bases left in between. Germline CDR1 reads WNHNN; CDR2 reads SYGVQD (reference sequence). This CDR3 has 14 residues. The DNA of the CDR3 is TGCGCCAGCAGTGATACAGGGAGCCCCTATGGCTACACCTTC. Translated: CASSDTGSPYGYTF.

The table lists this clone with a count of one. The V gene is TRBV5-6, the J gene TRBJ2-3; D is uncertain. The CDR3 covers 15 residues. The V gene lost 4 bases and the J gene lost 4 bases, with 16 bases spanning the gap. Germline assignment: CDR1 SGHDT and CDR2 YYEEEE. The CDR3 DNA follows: TGTGCCAGCAGCCCGTTTTTTCGAAGAGCAGATACGCAGTATTTT. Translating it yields CASSPFFRRADTQYF.

CDR3 loop: CASSPQGGNEQYF. CDR3 nucleotide sequence: TGCGCCAGCAGCCCCCAGGGGGGCAACGAGCAGTACTTC. The V call is TRBV5-1, the J call TRBJ2-7, with a tentative D call TRBD1 (7 bases). The V end lost 4 bases, the J end lost 5 bases, and 13 bases lay between the germline ends. This CDR3 contains 13 residues. Germline lookup yields CDR1 SGHRS and CDR2 YFSETQ.

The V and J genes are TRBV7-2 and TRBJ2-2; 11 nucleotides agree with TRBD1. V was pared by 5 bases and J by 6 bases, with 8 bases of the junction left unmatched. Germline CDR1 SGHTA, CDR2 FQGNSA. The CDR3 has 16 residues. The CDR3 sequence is CASSPFGTGGAGELFF. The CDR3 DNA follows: TGTGCCAGCAGCCCATTCGGGACAGGGGGGGCCGGGGAGCTGTTTTTT.

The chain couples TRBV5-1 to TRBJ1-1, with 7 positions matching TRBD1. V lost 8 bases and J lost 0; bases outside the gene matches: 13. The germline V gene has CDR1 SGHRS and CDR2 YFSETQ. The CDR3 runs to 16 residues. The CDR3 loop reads CASRIGGSTMNTEAFF. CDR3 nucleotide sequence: TGCGCCAGTCGTATAGGGGGCTCCACCATGAACACTGAAGCTTTCTTT.

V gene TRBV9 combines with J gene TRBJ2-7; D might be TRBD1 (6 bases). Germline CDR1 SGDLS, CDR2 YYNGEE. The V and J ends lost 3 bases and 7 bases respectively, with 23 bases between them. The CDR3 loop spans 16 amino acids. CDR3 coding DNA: TGTGCCAGCAGCGATGGGACCAGGGCAGGGGCAGAGGAGCAGTACTTC. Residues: CASSDGTRAGAEEQYF.

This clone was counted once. The CDR3 bases are TGTGCCAGCAAAGGACAGAGCCAAGAGACCCAGTACTTC. It codes for CASKGQSQETQYF. This chain connects TRBV2 to TRBJ2-5, with a possible D match to TRBD1 (6 bases). The V gene's germline CDR1 is SNHLY and CDR2 FYNNEI. Trimming removed 7 bases from V and 1 base from J, with 10 bases in between. This CDR3 contains 13 residues.